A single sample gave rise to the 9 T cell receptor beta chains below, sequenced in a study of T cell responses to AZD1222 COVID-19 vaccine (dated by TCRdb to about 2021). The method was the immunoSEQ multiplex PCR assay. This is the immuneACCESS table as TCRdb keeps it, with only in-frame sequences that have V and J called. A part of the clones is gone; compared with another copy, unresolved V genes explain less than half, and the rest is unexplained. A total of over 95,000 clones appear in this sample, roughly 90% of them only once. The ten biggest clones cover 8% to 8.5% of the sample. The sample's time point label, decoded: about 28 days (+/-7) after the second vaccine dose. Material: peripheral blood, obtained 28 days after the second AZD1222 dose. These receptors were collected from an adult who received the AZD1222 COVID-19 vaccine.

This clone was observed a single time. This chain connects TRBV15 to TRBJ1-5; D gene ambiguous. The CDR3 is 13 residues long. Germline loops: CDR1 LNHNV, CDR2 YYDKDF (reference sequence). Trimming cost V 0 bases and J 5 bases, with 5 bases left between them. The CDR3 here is CATSRDSYQPQHF. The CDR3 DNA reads TGTGCCACCAGCAGAGACAGCTATCAGCCCCAGCATTTT.

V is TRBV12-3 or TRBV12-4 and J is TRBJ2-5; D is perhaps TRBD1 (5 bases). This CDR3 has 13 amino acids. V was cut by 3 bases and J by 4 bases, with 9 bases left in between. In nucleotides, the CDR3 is TGTGCCAGCAGTTTTCAGGGTCGAGAGACCCAGTACTTC. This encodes CASSFQGRETQYF.

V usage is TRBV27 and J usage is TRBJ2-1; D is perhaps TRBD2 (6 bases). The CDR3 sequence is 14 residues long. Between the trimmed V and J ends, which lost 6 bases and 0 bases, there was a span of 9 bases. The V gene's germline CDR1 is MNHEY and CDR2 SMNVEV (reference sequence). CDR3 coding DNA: TGTGCCAGCAGGGAGGGAAGCTCCTACAATGAGCAGTTCTTC. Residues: CASREGSSYNEQFF.

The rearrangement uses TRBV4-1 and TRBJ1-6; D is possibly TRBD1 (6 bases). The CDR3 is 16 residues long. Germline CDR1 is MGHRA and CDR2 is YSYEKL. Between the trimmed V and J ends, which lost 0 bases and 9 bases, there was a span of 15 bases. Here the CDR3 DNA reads TGCGCCAGCAGCCAAGAGGGCAGGGGTTTGGGTTCACCCCTCCACTTT. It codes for CASSQEGRGLGSPLHF.

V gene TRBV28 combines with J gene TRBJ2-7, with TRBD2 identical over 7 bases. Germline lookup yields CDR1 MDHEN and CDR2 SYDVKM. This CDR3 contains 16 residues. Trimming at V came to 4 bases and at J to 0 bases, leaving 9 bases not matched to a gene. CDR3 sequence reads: CASSSLERGYSYEQYF. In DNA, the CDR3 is TGTGCCAGCAGTTCCCTCGAGCGGGGCTACTCCTACGAGCAGTACTTC.

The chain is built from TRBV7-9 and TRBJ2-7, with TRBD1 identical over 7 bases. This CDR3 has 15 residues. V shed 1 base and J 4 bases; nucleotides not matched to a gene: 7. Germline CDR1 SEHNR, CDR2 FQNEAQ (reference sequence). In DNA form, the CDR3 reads TGTGCCAGCAGCTTAGGCCGGGACAGTGCGTACGAGCAGTACTTC. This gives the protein CASSLGRDSAYEQYF.

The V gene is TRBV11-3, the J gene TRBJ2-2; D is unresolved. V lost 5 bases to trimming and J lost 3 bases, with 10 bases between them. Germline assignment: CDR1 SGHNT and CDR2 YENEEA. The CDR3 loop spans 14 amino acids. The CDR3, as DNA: TGTGCCAGCAGCCCCAGTAGGGACACCGGGGAGCTGTTTTTT. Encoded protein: CASSPSRDTGELFF. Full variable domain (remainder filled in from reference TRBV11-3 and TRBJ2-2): EAGVVQSPRYKIIEKKQPVAFWCNPISGHNTLYWYLQNLGQGPELLIRYENEEAVDDSQLPKDRFSAERLKGVDSTLKIQPAELGDSAVYLCASSPSRDTGELFFGEGSRLTVL.

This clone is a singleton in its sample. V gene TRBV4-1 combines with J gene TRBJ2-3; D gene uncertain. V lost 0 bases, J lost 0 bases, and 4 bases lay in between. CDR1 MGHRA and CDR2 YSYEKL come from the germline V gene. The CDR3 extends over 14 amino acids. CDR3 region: CASSQETSTDTQYF. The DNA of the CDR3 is TGCGCCAGCAGCCAAGAGACCAGCACAGATACGCAGTATTTT.

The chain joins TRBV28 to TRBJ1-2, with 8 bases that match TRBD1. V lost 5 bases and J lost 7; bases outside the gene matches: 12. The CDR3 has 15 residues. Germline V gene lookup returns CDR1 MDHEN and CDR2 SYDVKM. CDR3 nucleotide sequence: TGTGCCAGCAGTCCCCCCGGGACAGGAACGGCTGGCTACACCTTC. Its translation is CASSPPGTGTAGYTF.